This TCR beta chain was retrieved from a study of post-analysis software for immune sequencing data. Sequencing libraries made from TCR beta cDNA carried unique molecular identifiers. TCRdb itself ran the PCR reads through MiXCR, one entry per CDR3 protein. Of roughly 650,000 distinct CDR3 sequences in the sample, about 60% are singletons; the top ten hold about 11%. CDR3 length equals 15 residues. V shed 4 bases and J 5 bases; nucleotides not matched to a gene: 9. Germline V gene lookup returns CDR1 SEHNR and CDR2 FQNEAQ (reference sequence). The count of this clonotype is one. Its antigen is unidentified. Study results and caveats: Patients used about five TRBV segments, including TRBV5-6, TRBV5-1 and TRBV20-1, more often than controls. Comparison with controls showed significantly lower normalized Chao1 diversity in multiple sclerosis patients.

The sequencing input was blood. The TCR was taken from a girl under 10 years old with multiple sclerosis. The chain recombines TRBV7-9 with TRBJ2-5; TRBD2 matches 8 bases. In DNA, the CDR3 is TGTGCCAGCAGCTCCGGGACTAGGGGGGTGGAGACCCAGTACTTC. This translates into CASSSGTRGVETQYF.